This TCR beta chain was identified during a study of blood T cell dynamics during melanoma immunotherapy. Time point: pre-treatment baseline. The CDR3 sequence is 15 residues long. The germline V gene has CDR1 SEHNR and CDR2 FQNEAQ (reference sequence). V was clipped by 3 bases and J by 2 bases; unmatched bases: 2. Sequencing was performed with immunoSEQ multiplex PCR; in TCRdb, only in-frame clones are kept and a portion is missing. The data show about 18,000 clones, with about 89% seen just once and less than 2% held by the top ten. The source material was blood, sampled from a patient treated with checkpoint blockade. This sequence originates from a human donor with melanoma. This rearrangement joins TRBV7-9 to TRBJ2-1; TRBD1 agrees at 9 bases. CDR3 residues: CASSFTGGPYNEQFF. In DNA, the CDR3 is TGTGCCAGCAGCTTTACAGGGGGCCCCTACAATGAGCAGTTCTTC.